The 13 T cell receptor beta chains below come from one sample, sequenced in a study of T cell responses to AZD1222 COVID-19 vaccine. Sequencing was performed with immunoSEQ multiplex PCR; in TCRdb, only in-frame clones are kept and a portion is missing. The data show 150,000 to 200,000 clones, with over 80% seen just once and around 9.3% held by the top ten. Material: peripheral blood, obtained on day 0 of AZD1222 vaccination. These TCRs come from an adult in good health.

This chain joins TRBV5-6 and TRBJ2-2; D is uncertain. CDR1 SGHDT and CDR2 YYEEEE come from the germline V gene. This CDR3 region has 14 residues. Deletions cut 4 bases from V and 3 bases from J, with 10 bases between. The CDR3 loop is CASSPRRDTGELFF. The CDR3 region has the DNA TGTGCCAGCAGCCCTAGAAGGGACACCGGGGAGCTGTTTTTT.

The V and J genes are TRBV3-1 (or the pseudogene TRBV3-2) and TRBJ1-2; maybe TRBD1 (6 bases). Trimming removed 4 bases from V and 7 bases from J, with 19 bases in between. The CDR3 sequence is 15 residues long. Germline CDR1 is LGHDT and CDR2 is YNNKEL (reference sequence). Here the CDR3 reads CASSPRGGRRAGYTF. CDR3 in DNA: TGTGCCAGCAGCCCAAGGGGGGGAAGGAGGGCTGGCTACACCTTC.

This chain links TRBV19 with TRBJ1-6; no clear D. CDR3 length: 15 amino acids. The V end lost 3 bases, the J end lost 0 bases, and 6 bases lay between the germline ends. CDR1 is LNHDA and CDR2 is SQIVND in the germline V gene (reference sequence). CDR3 region: CASSIGVSYNSPLHF. CDR3 coding DNA: TGTGCCAGTAGTATCGGGGTCTCCTATAATTCACCCCTCCACTTT.

V and J are TRBV7-6 and TRBJ1-4; 12 bases are shared with TRBD1. The CDR3 length is 19 residues. Trimming at V came to 5 bases and at J to 8 bases, leaving 18 bases not matched to a gene. Germline V gives CDR1 SGHVS, CDR2 FNYEAQ. Here the CDR3 DNA reads TGTGCCAGCAGCCGCACCCAGGGACAGGGGGCGAGAAGGTCGGAAAAACTGTTTTTT. This encodes CASSRTQGQGARRSEKLFF. Full variable domain (rest looked up from reference TRBV7-6 and TRBJ1-4): GAGVSQSPRYKVTKRGQDVALRCDPISGHVSLYWYRQALGQGPEFLTYFNYEAQQDKSGLPNDRFSAERPEGSISTLTIQRTEQRDSAMYRCASSRTQGQGARRSEKLFFGSGTQLSVL.

The chain links TRBV10-3 to TRBJ1-1, with D possibly being TRBD1 (6 bases). Trimming cost V 1 base and J 1 base, with 13 bases left between them. The CDR3 contains 16 residues. From germline, CDR1 is ENHRY and CDR2 SYGVKD. The CDR3 spells CAISEFLGGANTEAFF. CDR3 nucleotides: TGTGCCATCAGTGAGTTCTTGGGGGGCGCGAACACTGAAGCTTTCTTT.

The rearrangement links TRBV4-1 to TRBJ2-5, with a tentative D call TRBD2 (5 bases). Germline CDR1 is MGHRA and CDR2 is YSYEKL. Trimming left V 3 bases short and J 5 bases short, with 22 bases between. CDR3 length: 17 residues. DNA of the CDR3: TGCGCCAGCAGCCACTACGGGGTAGCCCTAAGTATGGAGACCCAGTACTTC. Encoded protein: CASSHYGVALSMETQYF.

V and J are TRBV5-4 and TRBJ2-1; the match to TRBD2 covers 8 bases. The CDR3 totals 14 residues. After removal of 3 bases from V and 4 bases from J, the junction contained 3 bases not matched to a gene. Germline V CDR1 and CDR2: SGHNT, YYREEE (reference sequence). The CDR3 nucleotides are TGTGCCAGCAGCTCGGGACTAGAATACAATGAGCAGTTCTTC. It is translated as CASSSGLEYNEQFF.

This chain connects TRBV5-5 to TRBJ1-2; 7 bases line up with TRBD1. Germline CDR1 and CDR2: SGHKS and YYEKEE (reference sequence). CDR3 length: 13 residues. The V gene end was trimmed by 5 bases and the J gene end by 4 bases; junction bases not matched to a gene: 5. The CDR3: CASRPTGVYGYTF. The CDR3 DNA sequence: TGTGCCAGCAGGCCTACAGGGGTCTATGGCTACACCTTC. Variable domain in full (rest from reference TRBV5-5 and TRBJ1-2): DAGVTQSPTHLIKTRGQQVTLRCSPISGHKSVSWYQQVLGQGPQFIFQYYEKEERGRGNFPDRFSARQFPNYSSELNVNALLLGDSALYLCASRPTGVYGYTFGSGTRLTVV.

The chain employs TRBV30 and TRBJ1-5, with a possible D match to TRBD1 (5 bases). Germline CDR1 and CDR2: GTSNPN and SVGIG (reference sequence). The CDR3 is 14 amino acids. Between the trimmed V and J ends, which lost 0 bases and 3 bases, there was a span of 9 bases. The CDR3 sequence: CAWSVQGTNQPQHF. The CDR3 nucleotides read TGTGCCTGGAGTGTGCAGGGAACCAATCAGCCCCAGCATTTT. The whole variable domain, filled in from reference TRBV30 and TRBJ1-5, reads SQTIHQWPATLVQPVGSPLSLECTVEGTSNPNLYWYRQAAGRGLQLLFYSVGIGQISSEVPQNLSASRPQDRQFILSSKKLLLSDSGFYLCAWSVQGTNQPQHFGDGTRLSIL.

The V call is TRBV30, the J call TRBJ1-2, with 9 bases matching TRBD1. The CDR3 has 16 residues. With V trimmed by 4 bases and J by 2 bases, 11 bases remained unmatched. Germline assignment: CDR1 GTSNPN and CDR2 SVGIG (reference sequence). The CDR3 spells CAWNLWGDRANYGYTF. The CDR3, as DNA: TGTGCCTGGAACCTGTGGGGGGACAGGGCCAACTATGGCTACACCTTC.

The chain has TRBV9 and TRBJ1-2; TRBD1 is a possible D gene (6 bases). The CDR3 runs to 13 residues. CDR1 is SGDLS, CDR2 YYNGEE, per germline. The germline V and J ends were trimmed by 4 bases and 4 bases, with 11 bases remaining between them. CDR3 region: CASSHGQSYGYTF. The CDR3, as DNA: TGTGCCAGCAGCCATGGACAGTCCTATGGCTACACCTTC.

The chain recombines TRBV5-1 with TRBJ1-4, with D possibly matching TRBD1 (5 bases). The V gene's germline CDR1 is SGHRS and CDR2 YFSETQ. The CDR3 totals 14 residues. V lost 7 bases and J 4 bases, leaving 14 bases between the germline ends. The chain's CDR3 is CASSRGELNEKLFF. The CDR3 DNA is TGCGCCAGCTCGCGGGGGGAACTTAATGAAAAACTGTTTTTT.

Concerning this clone: The junction does not match germline at one end; this may be a read error. The chain uses TRBV6-5 and TRBJ2-1; D is ambiguous. Per the germline V gene, CDR1 is MNHEY and CDR2 is SVGAGI. CDR3 length: 13 amino acids. CDR3: CASSDSYVPKQFF. Here the CDR3 DNA reads TGTGCCAGCAGTGACTCGTATGTTCCCAAGCAGTTCTTC.